The 30 T cell receptor beta chains listed next were all sequenced from one sample in a study of regulatory T cells in long-lasting Graves disease. HTBI primers from iRepertoire and Arm-PCR of CDR3 regions yielded the TCR beta libraries. TCRdb passed the multiplex PCR reads through MiXCR, listing each CDR3 protein once. The sample has hundreds of thousands of distinct CDR3 sequences; under 20% are singletons. The time point denotes: newly diagnosed GD, antithyroid drugs for less than 3 months. The TCR library was prepared using RNA isolated from PBMCs. The sequences come from peripheral blood mononuclear cells (PBMCs), collected at new diagnosis, from a patient treated with antithyroid drugs. All receptors derive from a female donor with Graves disease.

The table lists this clonotype with many counts. CDR3 loop: CASSWGGEGGNQPQHF. The CDR3, as DNA: TGTGCCAGCAGCTGGGGTGGCGAGGGGGGCAATCAGCCCCAGCATTTT. The chain combines TRBV7-9 with TRBJ1-5; perhaps TRBD1 as D (6 bases). Germline CDR1 SEHNR, CDR2 FQNEAQ (reference sequence). This CDR3 region has 16 residues. Trimming pared 4 bases from V and 2 bases from J, leaving 15 bases between.

This clonotype was recorded many times. The chain links TRBV9 to TRBJ2-2, with 10 bases fitting TRBD2. This CDR3 spans 16 amino acids. In germline, CDR1 is SGDLS, CDR2 YYNGEE. With V trimmed by 3 bases and J by 8 bases, 10 bases remained unmatched. For the CDR3, the DNA is TGTGCCAGCAGCGACCTCTCTAGCGGGAGTTGGGGGGAGCTGTTTTTT. Its translation is CASSDLSSGSWGELFF. Based on the CDR3 plus reference TRBV9 and TRBJ2-2, the full variable domain is DSGVTQTPKHLITATGQRVTLRCSPRSGDLSVYWYQQSLDQGLQFLIQYYNGEERAKGNILERFSAQQFPDLHSELNLSSLELGDSALYFCASSDLSSGSWGELFFGEGSRLTVL.

This clonotype was detected ten times or more. This sequence joins TRBV6-2 or TRBV6-3 and TRBJ2-2; D possibly corresponds to TRBD2 (6 bases). V was pared by 2 bases and J by 1 base, with 11 bases between. The CDR3 extends over 16 amino acids. CDR1 MNHEY and CDR2 SVGEGT come from the germline V gene. Written as DNA, the CDR3 is TGTGCCAGCAGTTACAGTAGCGGTATGAACACCGGGGAGCTGTTTTTT. It yields the protein CASSYSSGMNTGELFF.

V usage is TRBV12-3 or TRBV12-4 and J usage is TRBJ2-1, with D possibly matching TRBD2 (6 bases). Trimming shortened V by 6 bases and J by 8 bases, and 23 bases separated the two germline ends. CDR3 size: 16 residues. The DNA of the CDR3 is TGTGCCAGCAGCCCAGGAGGTGGCGGGATGGGGCATGAGCAGTTCTTC. Residues: CASSPGGGGMGHEQFF.

With respect to this clonotype: A single base separates this from a much larger clone, so it may be a read error. The chain has TRBV30 and TRBJ2-1; 9 bases fit TRBD2. CDR1 is GTSNPN, CDR2 SVGIG, per germline (reference sequence). CDR3 length equals 16 residues. Written as DNA, the CDR3 is TGTGCCTGGAGGGAATTTTGGCGGGAGGGTGACAATCAGCAGTTCTTC. Its protein product is CAWREFWREGDNQQFF. Drawing the rest from reference TRBV30 and TRBJ2-1, the complete variable domain is SQTIHQWPATLVQPVGSPLSLECTVEGTSNPNLYWYRQAAGRGLQLLFYSVGIGQISSEVPQNLSASRPQDRQFILSSKKLLLSDSGFYLCAWREFWREGDNQQFFGPGTRLTVL.

This clonotype was recorded many times. This sequence joins TRBV6-2 or TRBV6-3 and TRBJ2-7; 9 bases agree with TRBD1. The ends lost 6 bases at V and 3 bases at J; junction bases unmatched: 6. The CDR3 extends over 14 amino acids. Germline V lookup: CDR1 MNHEY, CDR2 SVGEGT. As DNA, the CDR3 is TGTGCCAGCAGAGGACAGGGGAATAACTACGAGCAGTACTTC. This codes for CASRGQGNNYEQYF.

This clonotype came up many times. V gene TRBV11-3 combines with J gene TRBJ2-7, with a possible D match to TRBD2 (6 bases). Trimming removed 2 bases at V and 0 bases at J, with 14 bases between. CDR3 length: 16 residues. In germline, CDR1 is SGHNT, CDR2 YENEEA. The CDR3 spells CASSLFLREGSYEQYF. In DNA form, the CDR3 reads TGTGCCAGCAGCTTATTTCTGCGGGAAGGCTCCTACGAGCAGTACTTC.

The gene calls are TRBV9 and TRBJ1-2, with unresolved D. The CDR3 is 13 residues long. Trimming cost V 0 bases and J 2 bases, with 5 bases left between them. The germline CDR1 and CDR2 sequences are SGDLS and YYNGEE. The CDR3 DNA is TGTGCCAGCAGCGTAGGGGAGAACTATGGCTACACCTTC. This translates into CASSVGENYGYTF. Supplemented by reference TRBV9 and TRBJ1-2, the full variable domain reads DSGVTQTPKHLITATGQRVTLRCSPRSGDLSVYWYQQSLDQGLQFLIQYYNGEERAKGNILERFSAQQFPDLHSELNLSSLELGDSALYFCASSVGENYGYTFGSGTRLTVV.

Points on this clonotype: Just one base apart from a much larger clone, this may be a read error. This chain joins TRBV27 and TRBJ1-4; a weak D match, TRBD1 (5 bases). Germline CDR1 and CDR2: MNHEY and SMNVEV (reference sequence). The CDR3 is 15 residues long. CDR3 sequence (DNA): TGTGCCAGCAGTTTTAGCGACAGACCGAATGGAAAACCGTTTTTT. Translation gives CASSFSDRPNGKPFF.

The rearrangement links TRBV20-1 to TRBJ2-5; 13 bases are shared with TRBD2. CDR1 and CDR2 (germline): DFQATT, SNEGSKA (reference sequence). Germline trimming cut 2 bases from V and 8 bases from J; bases unmatched to any gene: 11. This CDR3 comprises 16 residues. The CDR3 DNA is TGCAGTGCTAGATTATCCGGGACTAGCGGGATAGGCACCCAGTACTTC. Protein product: CSARLSGTSGIGTQYF.

A few counts support this clonotype. This sequence joins TRBV29-1 and TRBJ2-3; 8 bases map to TRBD2. The trim removed 7 bases at V and 1 base at J, leaving 13 bases unmatched. CDR3 size: 16 residues. Germline lookup yields CDR1 SQVTM and CDR2 ANQGSEA. CDR3 amino acids: CSAAWREAGRTDTQYF. The CDR3 DNA sequence: TGCAGCGCTGCTTGGCGGGAGGCTGGGCGCACAGATACGCAGTATTTT.

Concerning this clonotype: A far larger clone is a single base away, which makes a read error likely. The CDR3 reads CASGSSVRCNEQFF. CDR3 coding DNA: TGTGCCAGCGGATCTAGCGTACGCTGCAATGAGCAGTTCTTC. The chain recombines TRBV12-3 or TRBV12-4 with TRBJ2-5, with D possibly TRBD2 on 6 matching bases. The J call may not be correct, given that the DNA end is closer to TRBJ2-1. CDR3 size: 14 residues.

This clonotype was found many times. This rearrangement joins TRBV15 to TRBJ1-5; weak D call: TRBD1 (5 bases). From germline, CDR1 is LNHNV and CDR2 YYDKDF (reference sequence). V lost 7 bases and J 2 bases, leaving 6 bases between the germline ends. This CDR3 has 12 residues. The CDR3 DNA is TGTGCCACCACGACAGGCAATCAGCCCCAGCATTTT. Encoded protein: CATTTGNQPQHF.

At least ten counts were recorded for this clonotype. V is TRBV28 and J is TRBJ2-1; D gene uncertain. CDR1 MDHEN and CDR2 SYDVKM come from the germline V gene. The CDR3 extends over 13 amino acids. Trimming stripped 6 bases from V and 4 bases from J, with 10 bases between. The DNA of the CDR3 is TGTGCCAGCAGGACCCCCCCTTACAATGAGCAGTTCTTC. Its translation: CASRTPPYNEQFF. The full variable domain, with the rest looked up from reference TRBV28 and TRBJ2-1, is DVKVTQSSRYLVKRTGEKVFLECVQDMDHENMFWYRQDPGLGLRLIYFSYDVKMKEKGDIPEGYSVSREKKERFSLILESASTNQTSMYLCASRTPPYNEQFFGPGTRLTVL.

The chain has TRBV11-3 and TRBJ1-1, with no clear D. CDR1 is SGHNT and CDR2 is YENEEA in the germline V gene. This CDR3 is built from 12 residues. Trimming removed 5 bases from V and 6 bases from J, with 10 bases in between. For the CDR3, the DNA is TGTGCCAGCAGCCTAGGCTGGGCTGAAGCTTTCTTT. Encoded protein: CASSLGWAEAFF.

This chain uses TRBV5-4 with TRBJ2-5; possible D gene TRBD1, 5 bases. This CDR3 has 15 amino acids. CDR1 and CDR2 (germline): SGHNT, YYREEE (reference sequence). Trimming took off 0 bases at V and 2 bases at J, with 11 bases between the two ends. The CDR3 region has the DNA TGTGCCAGCAGCTTGGTGGGGTCAGGGCAAGAGACCCAGTACTTC. Its protein product is CASSLVGSGQETQYF. Full variable domain (outside the CDR3, taken from reference TRBV5-4 and TRBJ2-5): ETGVTQSPTHLIKTRGQQVTLRCSSQSGHNTVSWYQQALGQGPQFIFQYYREEENGRGNFPPRFSGLQFPNYSSELNVNALELDDSALYLCASSLVGSGQETQYFGPGTRLLVL.

In its sample, this clonotype was seen a few times. The chain recombines TRBV19 with TRBJ2-1; 7 bases fit TRBD1. There are 14 residues in the CDR3. Germline CDR1 and CDR2: LNHDA and SQIVND (reference sequence). V gave up 2 bases and J gave up 7 bases; unmatched junction bases: 5. CDR3: CASSIRTGVNEQFF. DNA of the CDR3: TGTGCCAGTAGTATACGCACAGGGGTAAATGAGCAGTTCTTC.

This clonotype occurred many times. This chain joins TRBV6-1 and TRBJ1-1, with TRBD1 as a possible D gene (6 bases). Per germline, CDR1 MNHNS and CDR2 SASEGT. Trimming shortened V by 5 bases and J by 7 bases, and 14 bases separated the two germline ends. CDR3 length: 13 amino acids. The CDR3 here is CASSIQGIGEAFF. The CDR3 nucleotides read TGTGCCAGCAGTATACAGGGTATAGGTGAAGCTTTCTTT.

The table lists this clonotype with many counts. The CDR3 loop is CASRRQGRGDTQYF. The DNA for the CDR3 is TGTGCCAGCAGAAGACAAGGAAGGGGAGATACGCAGTATTTT. This chain links TRBV27 with TRBJ2-3, with D perhaps TRBD1 (5 bases). The length of the CDR3 is 14 residues. Germline assignment: CDR1 MNHEY and CDR2 SMNVEV (reference sequence). Trimming took 6 bases from V and 5 from J, leaving 15 bases between them.

In its sample, this clonotype was seen many times. The chain uses TRBV12-3 or TRBV12-4 and TRBJ1-5, with unresolved D. There are 13 residues in the CDR3. The V end was cut by 6 bases, the J end by 4 bases, with 10 bases between. For the CDR3, the DNA is TGTGCCAGCAGCCCCGTCCTAAATCAGCCCCAGCATTTT. Translation: CASSPVLNQPQHF.

Note on this clonotype: A much larger clone sits a single nucleotide away, making a read error possible. This sequence joins TRBV7-9 and TRBJ2-2; D is undetermined. Trimming removed 5 bases at V and 4 bases at J, with 14 bases between. This CDR3 spans 15 amino acids. Germline lookup yields CDR1 SEHNR and CDR2 FQNEAQ (reference sequence). The CDR3 spells CASSRIRLGTGELFF. In DNA, the CDR3 is TGTGCCAGCAGCCGGATTAGGCTTGGCACCGGGGAGCTGTTTTTT.

Many counts were recorded for this clonotype. An end of the junction does not agree with germline; a read error may underlie this. The CDR3 DNA sequence: TGTGCCAGCAGTTTCCTGAACACTGAAGCTTTCTTT. Translated: CASSFLNTEAFF. The V gene is TRBV5-1, the J gene TRBJ1-1; D gene unclear. CDR1 is SGHRS, CDR2 YFSETQ, per germline. The CDR3 runs to 12 residues.

This clonotype came up a few times. V usage is TRBV30 and J usage is TRBJ1-4, with a possible D match to TRBD1 (6 bases). The CDR3 contains 14 residues. V was cut by 2 bases and J by 0 bases, with 7 bases left in between. Germline V gene sequence: CDR1 GTSNPN, CDR2 SVGIG (reference sequence). In DNA, the CDR3 is TGTGCCTGGAGTAGGACAGCAACTAATGAAAAACTGTTTTTT. Residues: CAWSRTATNEKLFF.

This clonotype was found many times. The rearrangement uses TRBV7-9 and TRBJ2-7; D might be TRBD2 (6 bases). Germline CDR1 reads SEHNR; CDR2 reads FQNEAQ (reference sequence). The V end was cut by 5 bases, the J end by 1 base, with 9 bases between. The CDR3 has 13 amino acids. CDR3 sequence reads: CASSAGTSYEQYF. The DNA of the CDR3 is TGTGCCAGCAGCGCGGGGACGTCCTACGAGCAGTACTTC.

The chain employs TRBV9 and TRBJ2-7; D is unclear. The length of the CDR3 is 11 residues. Germline CDR1 is SGDLS and CDR2 is YYNGEE. The V and J ends lost 1 base and 5 bases respectively, with 4 bases between them. This CDR3 is CASSVYHEQYF. The CDR3 nucleotides are TGTGCCAGCAGCGTATACCACGAGCAGTACTTC.

This chain links TRBV28 with TRBJ2-1, with D possibly matching TRBD2 (5 bases). V dropped 3 bases and J dropped 5 bases, with 8 bases sitting between them. In germline, CDR1 is MDHEN, CDR2 SYDVKM. The CDR3 totals 13 residues. The DNA of the CDR3 is TGTGCCAGCAGTTTGGACGGGGACAATGAGCAGTTCTTC. Encoded protein: CASSLDGDNEQFF.

This clonotype has more than one count but fewer than ten. The rearrangement uses TRBV6-1 and TRBJ2-4; 8 bases match TRBD2. V lost 8 bases to trimming and J lost 8 bases; unmatched junction nucleotides: 20. The germline gives CDR1 MNHNS, CDR2 SASEGT. The CDR3 is 17 residues long. This CDR3 reads CASSGRDVRRGEDIQYF. The CDR3 DNA follows: TGTGCCAGCTCCGGTCGGGATGTGCGGCGGGGGGAAGACATTCAGTACTTC.

This clonotype has just a few counts. The chain links TRBV7-9 to TRBJ2-3; 7 positions agree with TRBD1. This CDR3 contains 15 residues. Germline loops: CDR1 SEHNR, CDR2 FQNEAQ (reference sequence). Unmatched junction bases numbered 12, after V lost 5 bases and J lost 7 bases. Written as DNA, the CDR3 is TGTGCCAGCAGCCCCCGACAGGGAAGGGCGTATACGCAGTATTTT. This sequence encodes CASSPRQGRAYTQYF.

This clonotype was counted between two and nine times. Being one base from a much bigger clone, this may be a read error. Written as DNA, the CDR3 is TGTGCCAGCAGTTTAGACAGGGGCACGGCAGATACGCAGCATTTT. Translated, it gives CASSLDRGTADTQHF. This chain joins TRBV27 and TRBJ2-3; 8 positions match TRBD1. The end of the DNA fits TRBJ1-5 better, so the J call may be wrong. This CDR3 is built from 15 residues. Germline loops: CDR1 MNHEY, CDR2 SMNVEV (reference sequence).

This clonotype was observed a few times. J is TRBJ1-1 and V is TRBV28; 7 bases line up with TRBD1. This CDR3 region has 15 residues. Per germline, CDR1 MDHEN and CDR2 SYDVKM. Trimming removed 5 bases from V and 1 base from J; junction bases left unmatched: 7. The CDR3 spells CASSRATGRNTEAFF. CDR3 sequence (DNA): TGTGCCAGCAGTCGGGCGACAGGGCGGAACACTGAAGCTTTCTTT.